Listed here are 6 T cell receptor beta chains from one sample, sequenced in a study of shared clonotypes between healthy human individuals. Produced via immunoSEQ multiplex PCR; TCRdb's table is partial and in-frame only. The sample shows around 940,000 clones, about 80% of them seen only once. The specimen sequenced was memory CD4+ T cells sorted from blood. Sample subset: CD45RA-negative fraction. These receptors came from a man in his late teens or twenties in good health.

The rearrangement joins TRBV6-1 to TRBJ1-2; maybe TRBD1 (5 bases). V was cut by 4 bases and J by 4 bases, with 16 bases left in between. This CDR3 is 15 amino acids long. CDR1 MNHNS and CDR2 SASEGT come from the germline V gene. The CDR3 sequence is CASSAGLGGIYGYTF. The CDR3 nucleotides are TGTGCCAGCAGTGCTGGACTGGGGGGAATCTATGGCTACACCTTC.

V is TRBV5-1 and J is TRBJ2-7; unclear D gene. V dropped 0 bases and J dropped 0 bases, with 7 bases sitting between them. Germline V gene lookup returns CDR1 SGHRS and CDR2 YFSETQ. The CDR3 sequence is 14 residues long. The CDR3 loop reads CASSLGQTSYEQYF. The DNA of the CDR3 is TGCGCCAGCAGCTTGGGACAAACCTCCTACGAGCAGTACTTC. The entire variable domain, with the rest obtained from reference TRBV5-1 and TRBJ2-7, is as follows: KAGVTQTPRYLIKTRGQQVTLSCSPISGHRSVSWYQQTPGQGLQFLFEYFSETQRNKGNFPGRFSGRQFSNSRSEMNVSTLELGDSALYLCASSLGQTSYEQYFGPGTRLTVT.

This chain joins TRBV28 and TRBJ1-5, with a weak D call TRBD1 (6 bases). This CDR3 region has 15 residues. The V end lost 1 base, the J end lost 6 bases, and 13 bases lay between the germline ends. Germline V lookup: CDR1 MDHEN, CDR2 SYDVKM. This CDR3 reads CASSLLAAGAQPQHF. The CDR3 DNA reads TGTGCCAGCAGTTTATTGGCGGCAGGGGCTCAGCCCCAGCATTTT.

The chain links TRBV6-1 to TRBJ1-2; TRBD1 agrees at 7 bases. The CDR3 runs 17 residues. Germline assignment: CDR1 MNHNS and CDR2 SASEGT. The trim removed 4 bases at V and 1 base at J, leaving 12 bases unmatched. The CDR3 nucleotides are TGTGCCAGCAGTGCCCCCCCCGGGACAGCAGTTAACTATGGCTACACCTTC. Translation gives CASSAPPGTAVNYGYTF.

This clone has only a few counts. The genes are TRBV30 and TRBJ1-2; D gene ambiguous. Trimming left V 4 bases short and J 8 bases short, with 14 bases between. The CDR3 extends over 12 amino acids. Germline CDR1 GTSNPN, CDR2 SVGIG (reference sequence). In nucleotides, the CDR3 is TGTGCCTGGAAAAAAGCCTTCGGGGGCTACACCTTC. The encoded protein is CAWKKAFGGYTF.

The CDR3 sequence: CASSPLSRADTQYF. CDR3 DNA sequence: TGTGCCAGCAGCCCCCTAAGCCGGGCAGATACGCAGTATTTT. This chain joins TRBV7-9 and TRBJ2-3; unclear D gene. Trimming cost V 5 bases and J 4 bases, with 13 bases left between them. The V gene's germline CDR1 is SEHNR and CDR2 FQNEAQ (reference sequence). The CDR3 is made up of 14 amino acids.